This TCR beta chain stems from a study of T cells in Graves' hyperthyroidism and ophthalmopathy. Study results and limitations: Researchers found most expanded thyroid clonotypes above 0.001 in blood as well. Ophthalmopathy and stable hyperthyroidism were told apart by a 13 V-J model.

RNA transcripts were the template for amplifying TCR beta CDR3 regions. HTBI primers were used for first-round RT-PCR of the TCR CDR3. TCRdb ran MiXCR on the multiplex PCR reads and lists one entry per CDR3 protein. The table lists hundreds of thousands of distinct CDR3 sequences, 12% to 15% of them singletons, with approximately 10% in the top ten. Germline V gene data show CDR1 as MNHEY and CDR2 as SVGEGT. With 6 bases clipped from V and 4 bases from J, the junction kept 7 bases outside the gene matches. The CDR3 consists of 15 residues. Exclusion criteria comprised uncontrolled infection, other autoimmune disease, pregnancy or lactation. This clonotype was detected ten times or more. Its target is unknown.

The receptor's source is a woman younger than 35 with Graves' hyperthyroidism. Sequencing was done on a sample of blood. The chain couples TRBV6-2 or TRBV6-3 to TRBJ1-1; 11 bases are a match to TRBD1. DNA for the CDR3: TGTGCCAGCAGGCCAACCGGACAGGGGGCCACTGAAGCTTTCTTT. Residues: CASRPTGQGATEAFF.